The clone carrying this T cell receptor beta chain was observed a handful of times. TCRdb re-called the 5' RACE reads through MiXCR, storing one row per CDR3 protein. This sample yields about 66,000 distinct CDR3 sequences, of which over 8% are seen a single time; approximately 3% belongs to the top ten. These data are taken from a study of early T cells in non-severe SARS-CoV-2 infection. The CDR3 totals 15 residues. Trimming took off 2 bases at V and 1 base at J, with 11 bases between the two ends. Germline values: CDR1 MNHNY, CDR2 SVGAGI (reference sequence). The material sequenced was whole blood. The gene calls are TRBV6-6 and TRBJ1-2; tentatively, D is TRBD1 (5 bases). The sequence came from an adult who was a healthcare worker with PCR-confirmed SARS-CoV-2 infection or an uninfected control (not recorded which). The CDR3 loop is CASSYMGGGNYGYTF. CDR3 DNA: TGTGCCAGCAGTTACATGGGGGGAGGTAACTATGGCTACACCTTC.